This T cell receptor (beta chain) was documented in a study of shared clonotypes between healthy human individuals. Study information: Per-donor plates numbered three CD4 naive, three CD4 memory, two CD8 naive and one CD8 memory. Broader study findings: Larger estimated richness was generally recorded for naive subsets relative to memory subsets.

As concerns this clone: The antigen remains unidentified.

CD45RO-negative, CCR7-selected cells formed the naive CD8 fraction, which excluded terminally differentiated effector memory CD45RA+ cells. The study ran the assay at deep level. The assay was immunoSEQ multiplex PCR, and TCRdb's table has in-frame clones only and misses some. Here the sample spans around 1.9 million clones, about 92% being singletons. This CDR3 is 16 amino acids long. Germline assignment: CDR1 MNHEY and CDR2 SVGAGI. Trimming cost V 4 bases and J 7 bases; bases outside gene matches: 6. This TCR was recovered from a young man in good health. Some clones in this sample may be carry-over from other donors' samples. The chain combines TRBV6-5 with TRBJ2-2, with 13 positions matching TRBD2. Material for sequencing was naive CD8+ T cells from PBMCs. DNA for the CDR3: TGTGCCAGCAGTTCCGGACTAGCGGGAGTCCACGGGGAGCTGTTTTTT. It encodes CASSSGLAGVHGELFF.